This T cell receptor beta chain was found in a study of OX40 agonist ivuxolimab in advanced cancers. Study-wide context: The study reported partial responses in three patients: one hepatocellular carcinoma, two cutaneous melanoma.

V shed 4 bases and J shed 0 bases, with 4 bases lying between them. The CDR3 runs 13 residues. Per the germline V gene, CDR1 is SQVTM and CDR2 is ANQGSEA. The method was immunoSEQ multiplex PCR; TCRdb's version includes in-frame clones alone and lacks a portion of them. The sample carries 87,000 or so clones, approximately 87% recorded once. Regarding the study as a whole: Still undetermined is the antigen specificity of the expanded peripheral T cells.

This clone is a singleton in its sample. Its antigen remains unidentified. This specimen was CD4+ or CD8+ T cells sorted from blood, taken in a trial of the OX40 agonist ivuxolimab. The receptor comes from an adult with an advanced solid tumor such as melanoma, head and neck, liver or kidney cancer. V is TRBV29-1 and J is TRBJ2-6; D unresolved. The CDR3 here is CSVAGSGANVLTF. In nucleotides, the CDR3 is TGCAGCGTTGCGGGCTCTGGGGCCAACGTCCTGACTTTC.